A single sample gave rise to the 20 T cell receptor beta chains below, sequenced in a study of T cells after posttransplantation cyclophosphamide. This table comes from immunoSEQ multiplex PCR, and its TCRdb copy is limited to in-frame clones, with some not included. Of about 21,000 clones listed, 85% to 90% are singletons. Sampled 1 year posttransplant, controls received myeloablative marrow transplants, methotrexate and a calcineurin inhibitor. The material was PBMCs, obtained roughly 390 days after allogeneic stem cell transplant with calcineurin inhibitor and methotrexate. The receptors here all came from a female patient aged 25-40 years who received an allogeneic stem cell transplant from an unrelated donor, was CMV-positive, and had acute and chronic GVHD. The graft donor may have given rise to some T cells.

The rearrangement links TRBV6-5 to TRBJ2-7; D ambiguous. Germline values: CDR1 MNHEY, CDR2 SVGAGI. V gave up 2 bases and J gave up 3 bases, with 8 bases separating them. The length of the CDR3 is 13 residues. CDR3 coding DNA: TGTGCCAGCAGTTACGGCATCCTCTACGAGCAGTACTTC. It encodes CASSYGILYEQYF.

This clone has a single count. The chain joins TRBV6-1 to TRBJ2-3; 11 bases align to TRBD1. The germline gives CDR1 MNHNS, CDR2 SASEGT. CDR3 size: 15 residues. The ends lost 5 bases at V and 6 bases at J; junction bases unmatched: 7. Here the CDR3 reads CASSRTGTGGDTQYF. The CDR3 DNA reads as TGTGCCAGCAGTCGGACCGGGACAGGGGGGGATACGCAGTATTTT.

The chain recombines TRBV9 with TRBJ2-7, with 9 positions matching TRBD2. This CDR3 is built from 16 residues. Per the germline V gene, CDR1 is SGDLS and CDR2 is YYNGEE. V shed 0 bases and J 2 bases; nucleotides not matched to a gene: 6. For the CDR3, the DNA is TGTGCCAGCAGCGTAGGAGCGGGAGGTCACCCCTACGAGCAGTACTTC. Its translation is CASSVGAGGHPYEQYF.

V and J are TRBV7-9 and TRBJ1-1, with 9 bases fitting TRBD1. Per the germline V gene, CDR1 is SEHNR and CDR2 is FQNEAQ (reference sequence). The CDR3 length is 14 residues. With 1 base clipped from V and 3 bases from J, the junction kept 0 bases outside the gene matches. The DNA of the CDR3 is TGTGCCAGCAGCTTAGGACAGGGGGACACTGAAGCTTTCTTT. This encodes CASSLGQGDTEAFF.

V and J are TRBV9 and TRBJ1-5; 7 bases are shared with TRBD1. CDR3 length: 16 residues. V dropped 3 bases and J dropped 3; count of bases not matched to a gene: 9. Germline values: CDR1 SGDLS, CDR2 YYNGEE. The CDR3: CASSAGLGQDNQPQHF. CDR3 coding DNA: TGTGCCAGCAGCGCCGGCCTCGGACAGGACAATCAGCCCCAGCATTTT.

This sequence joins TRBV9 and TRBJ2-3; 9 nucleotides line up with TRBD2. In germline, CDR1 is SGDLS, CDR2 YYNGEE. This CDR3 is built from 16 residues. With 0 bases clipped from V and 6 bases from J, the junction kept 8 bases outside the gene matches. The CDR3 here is CASSVGGSGGGDTQYF. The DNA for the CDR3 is TGTGCCAGCAGCGTAGGAGGTAGCGGGGGAGGGGATACGCAGTATTTT.

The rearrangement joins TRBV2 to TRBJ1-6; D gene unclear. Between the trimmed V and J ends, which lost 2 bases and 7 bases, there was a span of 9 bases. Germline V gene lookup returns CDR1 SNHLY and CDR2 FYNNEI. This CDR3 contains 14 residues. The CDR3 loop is CASSENGGNSPLHF. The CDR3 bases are TGTGCCAGCAGTGAAAACGGCGGGAATTCACCCCTCCACTTT.

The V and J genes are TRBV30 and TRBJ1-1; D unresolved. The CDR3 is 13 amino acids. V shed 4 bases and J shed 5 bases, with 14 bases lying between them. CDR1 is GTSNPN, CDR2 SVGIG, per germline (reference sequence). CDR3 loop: CAWNRVRGTEAFF. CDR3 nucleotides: TGTGCCTGGAACCGGGTTAGAGGGACTGAAGCTTTCTTT.

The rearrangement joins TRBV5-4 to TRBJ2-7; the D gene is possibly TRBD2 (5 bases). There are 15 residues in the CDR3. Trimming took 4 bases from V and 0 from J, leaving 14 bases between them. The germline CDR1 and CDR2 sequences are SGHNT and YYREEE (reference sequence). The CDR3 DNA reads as TGTGCCAGCAGCATCCCCAGCGGAAGCTCCTACGAGCAGTACTTC. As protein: CASSIPSGSSYEQYF.

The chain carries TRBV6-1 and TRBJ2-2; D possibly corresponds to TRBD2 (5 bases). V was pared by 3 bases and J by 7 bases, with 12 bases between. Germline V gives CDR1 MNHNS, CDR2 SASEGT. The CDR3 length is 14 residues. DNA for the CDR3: TGTGCCAGCAGTGATCCCTTCCGGGGCGGGGAGCTGTTTTTT. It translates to CASSDPFRGGELFF.

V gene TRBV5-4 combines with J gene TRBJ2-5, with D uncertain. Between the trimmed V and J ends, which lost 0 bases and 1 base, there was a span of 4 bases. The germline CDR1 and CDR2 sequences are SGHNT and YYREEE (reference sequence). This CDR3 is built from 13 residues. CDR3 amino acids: CASSLASQETQYF. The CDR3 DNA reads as TGTGCCAGCAGCTTGGCGTCCCAAGAGACCCAGTACTTC.

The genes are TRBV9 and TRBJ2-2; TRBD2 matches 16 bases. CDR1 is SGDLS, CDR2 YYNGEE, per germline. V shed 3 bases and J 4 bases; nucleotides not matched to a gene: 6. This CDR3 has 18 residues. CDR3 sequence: CASSAPGLAGGGTGELFF. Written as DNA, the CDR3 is TGTGCCAGCAGCGCCCCGGGACTAGCGGGAGGGGGCACCGGGGAGCTGTTTTTT.

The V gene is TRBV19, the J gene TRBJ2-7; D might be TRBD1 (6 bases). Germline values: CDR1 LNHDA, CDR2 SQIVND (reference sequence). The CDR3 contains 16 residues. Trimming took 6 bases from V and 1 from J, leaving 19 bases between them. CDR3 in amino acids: CASSRATGYPSYEQYF. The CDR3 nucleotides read TGTGCCAGTAGCCGAGCGACAGGTTACCCTTCCTACGAGCAGTACTTC.

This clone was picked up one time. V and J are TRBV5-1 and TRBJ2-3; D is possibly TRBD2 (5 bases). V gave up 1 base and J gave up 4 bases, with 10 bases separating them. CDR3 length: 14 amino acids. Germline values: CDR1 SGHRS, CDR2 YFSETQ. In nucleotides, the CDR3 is TGCGCCAGCAGCTTGACGGGAAAGGCAGATACGCAGTATTTT. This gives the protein CASSLTGKADTQYF.

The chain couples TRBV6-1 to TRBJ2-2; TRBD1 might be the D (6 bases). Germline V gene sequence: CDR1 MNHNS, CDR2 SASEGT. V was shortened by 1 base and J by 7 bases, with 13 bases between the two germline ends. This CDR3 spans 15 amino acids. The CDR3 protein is CASSEGEGGHGELFF. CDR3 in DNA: TGTGCCAGCAGTGAAGGGGAAGGGGGACACGGGGAGCTGTTTTTT.

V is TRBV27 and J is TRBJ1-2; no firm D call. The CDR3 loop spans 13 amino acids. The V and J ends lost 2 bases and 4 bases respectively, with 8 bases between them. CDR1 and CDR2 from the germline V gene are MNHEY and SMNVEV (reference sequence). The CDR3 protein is CASSLEGGYGYTF. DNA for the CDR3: TGTGCCAGCAGTTTAGAGGGCGGCTATGGCTACACCTTC.

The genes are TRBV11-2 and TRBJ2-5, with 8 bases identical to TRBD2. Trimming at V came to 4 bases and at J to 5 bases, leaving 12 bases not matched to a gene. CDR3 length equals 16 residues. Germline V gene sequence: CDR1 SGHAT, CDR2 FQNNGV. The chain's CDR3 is CASSWRPGRARETQYF. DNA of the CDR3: TGTGCCAGCAGCTGGAGACCCGGGAGGGCCAGGGAGACCCAGTACTTC.

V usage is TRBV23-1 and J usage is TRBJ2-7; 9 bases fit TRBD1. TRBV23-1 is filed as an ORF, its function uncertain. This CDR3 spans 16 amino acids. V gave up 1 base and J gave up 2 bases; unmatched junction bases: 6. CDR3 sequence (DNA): TGCGCCAGCAGTCAATTGGCGGGACAGGGCCCCTACGAGCAGTACTTC. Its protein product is CASSQLAGQGPYEQYF.

The CDR3 is CASSSGGSIYEQYF. The CDR3, as DNA: TGCGCCAGCAGCTCAGGGGGCTCTATTTACGAGCAGTACTTC. The V call is TRBV10-1, the J call TRBJ2-7; TRBD1 agrees at 8 bases. CDR3 length equals 14 residues. V was clipped by 6 bases and J by 4 bases; unmatched bases: 8. Germline V gene lookup returns CDR1 WNHNN and CDR2 SYGVQD (reference sequence).

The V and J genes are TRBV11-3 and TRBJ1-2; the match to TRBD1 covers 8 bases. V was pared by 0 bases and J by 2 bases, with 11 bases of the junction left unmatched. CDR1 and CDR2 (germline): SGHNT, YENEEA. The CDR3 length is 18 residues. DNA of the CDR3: TGTGCCAGCAGCTTAGACGGACTCCTGGGACAGGAGAACTATGGCTACACCTTC. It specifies CASSLDGLLGQENYGYTF.